The rows below give T cell receptor beta chains drawn from one sample of a study of siplizumab effects on memory and regulatory T cells. The table came from immunoSEQ multiplex PCR; TCRdb's copy has only in-frame clones and leaves some out. Of over a thousand clones in the sample, about 73% were seen once. Sequencing was performed on TEMRA CD8+ T cells sorted from blood. Receptor source: a human donor in good health. Both conserved end residues are part of each CDR3. D genes are given only for firm matches. Clone size is shown for a subset of rows, as once, few, many or a class of expanded clone.

V	D	J	size	CDR3	DNA
TRBV4-3	TRBD1	TRBJ1-1	NA	CASSQDTGGNTEAFF	TGCGCCAGCAGCCAAGATACAGGGGGAAACACTGAAGCTTTCTTT
TRBV7-2	TRBD1	TRBJ2-2	NA	CASSAYGTGSTGELFF	TGTGCCAGCAGCGCGTACGGGACAGGGAGTACCGGGGAGCTGTTTTTT
TRBV2	NA	TRBJ2-3	NA	CASSDLLGSTDTQYF	TGTGCCAGCAGCGACCTCCTGGGAAGCACAGATACGCAGTATTTT
TRBV9	TRBD2	TRBJ2-1	NA	CASSASTGLAGVEQFF	TGTGCCAGCAGCGCAAGCACGGGACTAGCGGGAGTTGAGCAGTTCTTC
TRBV7-9	TRBD1	TRBJ2-2	NA	CASSPWTGNTGELFF	TGTGCCAGCAGCCCGTGGACAGGGAACACCGGGGAGCTGTTTTTT
TRBV9	NA	TRBJ1-1	NA	CASSRDSLIEAFF	TGTGCCAGCAGCCGGGATAGCCTGATTGAAGCTTTCTTT
TRBV5-1	NA	TRBJ1-3	NA	CASSLAVTSGNTIYF	TGCGCCAGCAGCTTGGCCGTGACTTCTGGAAACACCATATATTTT
TRBV7-4	TRBD1	TRBJ2-7	NA	CASSTSTGLYEQYF	TGTGCCAGCAGCACCTCGACAGGGCTCTACGAGCAGTACTTC
TRBV13	NA	TRBJ1-5	few	CASSFAEGGSNQPQHF	TGTGCCAGCAGTTTCGCGGAGGGGGGGAGCAATCAGCCCCAGCATTTT
TRBV15	NA	TRBJ1-1	NA	CATSRTQGLNTEAFF	TGTGCCACCAGCAGAACCCAGGGGTTGAACACTGAAGCTTTCTTT
TRBV7-7	TRBD2	TRBJ2-7	NA	CASSLSASGIYEQYF	TGTGCCAGCAGCTTATCGGCTAGCGGGATCTACGAGCAGTACTTC
TRBV6-1	NA	TRBJ2-7	few	CASSLMGSPPNEQYF	TGTGCCAGCAGCCTAATGGGATCACCCCCAAACGAGCAGTACTTC
TRBV4-1	TRBD1	TRBJ2-2	NA	CASSPRDRATGELFF	TGCGCCAGCAGCCCTCGGGACAGGGCCACCGGGGAGCTGTTTTTT
TRBV27	NA	TRBJ2-2	NA	CASSLQGHTGELFF	TGTGCCAGCAGTTTACAGGGACACACCGGGGAGCTGTTTTTT
TRBV5-1	NA	TRBJ2-2	NA	CASSLVPMPGELFF	TGCGCCAGCAGCTTGGTTCCTATGCCCGGGGAGCTGTTTTTT
TRBV9	NA	TRBJ2-6	NA	CASSESDGGRGVGNSGANVLTF	TGTGCCAGCAGCGAGTCTGACGGTGGTAGAGGAGTGGGCAACTCTGGGGCCAACGTCCTGACTTTC
TRBV27	NA	TRBJ1-2	NA	CASSLSAVHGGSYGYTF	TGTGCCAGCAGTTTATCGGCCGTACACGGAGGCTCCTATGGCTACACCTTC
TRBV5-1	NA	TRBJ2-7	NA	CASSFRGREQYF	TGCGCCAGCAGCTTTCGGGGACGTGAGCAGTACTTC
TRBV7-8	TRBD1	TRBJ1-1	NA	CASRHRGGTEAFF	TGTGCCAGCAGACACAGGGGCGGCACTGAAGCTTTCTTT
TRBV7-7	NA	TRBJ2-5	NA	CARVNNRGGYF	TGTGCCAGGGTAAACAACCGGGGAGGGTACTTC
TRBV6-6	NA	TRBJ2-7	NA	CASSYSGGARDEQYF	TGTGCCAGCAGTTACTCAGGCGGGGCGAGGGACGAGCAGTACTTC
TRBV5-5	NA	TRBJ2-2	few	CASSFNSRAAGELFF	TGTGCCAGCAGCTTTAATAGCAGGGCTGCCGGGGAGCTGTTTTTT
TRBV11-1	TRBD2	TRBJ2-5	NA	CASRQRSSGRAPETQYF	TGTGCCAGCAGACAGAGGAGTAGCGGGAGGGCCCCAGAGACCCAGTACTTC
TRBV6-6	NA	TRBJ2-7	NA	CASSYGTPTAYEQYF	TGTGCCAGCAGTTACGGGACTCCCACGGCCTACGAGCAGTACTTC
TRBV15	NA	TRBJ1-2	NA	CATSSRDNNYGYTF	TGTGCCACCAGCAGCCGGGACAATAACTATGGCTACACCTTC
TRBV11-2	NA	TRBJ2-3	NA	CASSAGADTQYF	TGTGCCAGCAGCGCGGGTGCAGATACGCAGTATTTT
TRBV15	NA	TRBJ2-3	NA	CATSMVARRTDTQYF	TGTGCCACCAGCATGGTAGCGAGACGCACAGATACGCAGTATTTT
TRBV7-8	TRBD1	TRBJ2-1	NA	CASSPMDRENEQFF	TGTGCCAGCAGCCCAATGGACAGGGAGAATGAGCAGTTCTTC
TRBV7-9	NA	TRBJ1-5	NA	CASSLTTGVSNQPQHF	TGTGCCAGCAGCTTAACGACAGGAGTTAGCAATCAGCCCCAGCATTTT
TRBV10-1	TRBD1	TRBJ2-2	NA	CASSEFGSGQGPNTGELFF	TGCGCCAGCAGTGAGTTTGGATCGGGACAGGGGCCAAACACCGGGGAGCTGTTTTTT
TRBV4-2	NA	TRBJ2-1	NA	CASRPVDRDSHNEQFF	TGTGCCAGCAGACCAGTCGACCGGGACTCACACAATGAGCAGTTCTTC
TRBV27	TRBD2	TRBJ2-3	NA	CASSSRLAGGTDTQYF	TGTGCCAGCAGTTCCCGACTAGCGGGCGGGACAGATACGCAGTATTTT
TRBV2	NA	TRBJ1-1	medium-sized	CASRGNLNTEAFF	TGTGCCAGCAGGGGGAACTTGAACACTGAAGCTTTCTTT
TRBV9	NA	TRBJ2-7	NA	CASSAWREAGPYEQYF	TGTGCCAGCAGCGCCTGGAGAGAGGCAGGGCCCTACGAGCAGTACTTC
TRBV7-6	NA	TRBJ2-1	NA	CASSYSSYNEQFF	TGTGCCAGCAGCTACTCGTCCTACAATGAGCAGTTCTTC
TRBV7-3	NA	TRBJ2-1	few	CASSLHRLPYNEQFF	TGTGCCAGCAGCTTACATCGTTTGCCCTACAATGAGCAGTTCTTC
TRBV9	NA	TRBJ1-1	large	CASSGSNTEAFF	TGTGCCAGCAGCGGTAGTAACACTGAAGCTTTCTTT
TRBV9	NA	TRBJ1-4	NA	CASYGKEDEKLFF	TGTGCCAGCTACGGAAAAGAGGATGAAAAACTGTTTTTT
TRBV23-1	NA	TRBJ1-1	NA	CASSPPGVEAFF	TGCGCCAGCAGTCCACCAGGGGTTGAAGCTTTCTTT
TRBV18	NA	TRBJ1-1	NA	CASSPPGGGGTEAFF	TGTGCCAGCTCACCCCCGGGGGGGGGAGGCACTGAAGCTTTCTTT
TRBV4-3	NA	TRBJ2-7	NA	CASSQEVRSYEQYF	TGCGCCAGCAGCCAGGAAGTCAGATCCTACGAGCAGTACTTC
TRBV27	NA	TRBJ2-1	NA	CASSPTAGAYNEQFF	TGTGCCAGCAGCCCCACAGCGGGCGCTTACAATGAGCAGTTCTTC
TRBV27	TRBD1	TRBJ2-3	NA	CASRLGTASTDTQYF	TGTGCCAGCAGGCTGGGGACAGCCTCCACAGATACGCAGTATTTT
TRBV6-1	NA	TRBJ2-3	NA	CASDAGQAWADTQYF	TGTGCCAGCGACGCTGGGCAGGCCTGGGCAGATACGCAGTATTTT
TRBV29-1	NA	TRBJ2-2	NA	CSVFLDRAPGELFF	TGCAGCGTGTTCTTGGACCGGGCGCCCGGGGAGCTGTTTTTT
TRBV11-3	NA	TRBJ2-3	NA	CASSLGRMSSTDTQYF	TGTGCCAGCAGCTTAGGGCGGATGAGTAGCACAGATACGCAGTATTTT
TRBV19	NA	TRBJ2-3	NA	CASTHRTDTQYF	TGTGCCAGTACCCACCGCACAGATACGCAGTATTTT
TRBV28	TRBD2	TRBJ2-3	NA	CASRPLWRGQKREGQTDTQYF	TGTGCCAGCAGACCTTTGTGGCGGGGACAAAAACGGGAGGGCCAGACAGATACGCAGTATTTT
TRBV28	TRBD2	TRBJ2-4	NA	CASSLTPLAGFAKNIQYF	TGTGCCAGCAGTTTAACCCCCCTAGCGGGATTTGCCAAAAACATTCAGTACTTC
TRBV7-2	TRBD1	TRBJ2-7	NA	CASSLEGTGSHEQYF	TGTGCCAGCAGCTTAGAGGGGACAGGGTCTCACGAGCAGTACTTC
TRBV28	TRBD2	TRBJ2-1	NA	CASSEAGGPNNEQFF	TGTGCCAGCAGCGAAGCGGGAGGGCCAAACAATGAGCAGTTCTTC
TRBV9	TRBD1	TRBJ1-2	medium-sized	CASSGGTGGNFGYTF	TGTGCCAGCAGCGGTGGGACAGGGGGCAATTTTGGCTACACCTTC
TRBV7-8	TRBD2	TRBJ2-7	NA	CASSEGASGPREQYF	TGTGCCAGCAGCGAAGGGGCTAGCGGACCACGCGAGCAGTACTTC
TRBV15	TRBD2	TRBJ2-1	NA	CATSMEPAGGPSEQFF	TGTGCCACCAGCATGGAACCGGCGGGAGGGCCTAGTGAGCAGTTCTTC